The 14 T cell receptor beta chains presented below share a single source sample, sequenced in a study of T cells after posttransplantation cyclophosphamide. Cyclophosphamide on days +3 and +4 followed busulfan-fludarabine conditioning and a marrow graft. The table came from immunoSEQ multiplex PCR; TCRdb's copy has only in-frame clones and leaves some out. This sample carries about 14,000 clones, none of them present only once. This material consisted of PBMCs, taken around 1,100 days after allogeneic stem cell transplant with posttransplant cyclophosphamide. Every receptor here comes from a female patient in her 40s who received an allogeneic stem cell transplant from a related donor, was CMV-positive, and had no GVHD. The T cells may come from the graft donor.

In this sample, this clone turned up many times. The chain has TRBV7-2 and TRBJ1-2, with 11 bases fitting TRBD1. Germline V gene lookup returns CDR1 SGHTA and CDR2 FQGNSA. The CDR3 totals 14 residues. V lost 5 bases, J lost 5 bases, and 4 bases stayed unmatched. DNA for the CDR3: TGTGCCAGCAGCCCGGACAGGGGGCCGTATGGCTACACCTTC. Amino acids: CASSPDRGPYGYTF.

There are many counts of this clone. The rearrangement uses TRBV7-9 and TRBJ2-2, with D perhaps TRBD1 (6 bases). The CDR3 spans 16 residues. V gave up 5 bases and J gave up 5 bases, with 18 bases separating them. CDR1 is SEHNR and CDR2 is FQNEAQ in the germline V gene (reference sequence). The DNA of the CDR3 is TGTGCCAGCAGCCTCGGGGATGCCAGGGGTACCGGGGAGCTGTTTTTT. Residues: CASSLGDARGTGELFF. The variable domain in full, with the rest retrieved from reference TRBV7-9 and TRBJ2-2, is DTGVSQNPRHKITKRGQNVTFRCDPISEHNRLYWYRQTLGQGPEFLTYFQNEAQLEKSRLLSDRFSAERPKGSFSTLEIQRTEQGDSAMYLCASSLGDARGTGELFFGEGSRLTVL.

This clone was seen many times. The chain carries TRBV7-6 and TRBJ2-7; 9 nucleotides align to TRBD2. CDR3 length: 13 amino acids. The germline CDR1 and CDR2 sequences are SGHVS and FNYEAQ. The ends lost 11 bases at V and 4 bases at J; junction bases unmatched: 9. The CDR3 loop reads CASRASGAYEQYF. Written as DNA, the CDR3 is TGTGCCTCCCGGGCTAGCGGGGCTTACGAGCAGTACTTC.

This clone was observed many times. The J gene is TRBJ1-1, the V gene TRBV6-1; 7 nucleotides align to TRBD1. Trimming cost V 0 bases and J 7 bases; bases outside gene matches: 8. Looked up from germline, CDR1 is MNHNS and CDR2 is SASEGT. The CDR3 consists of 15 residues. The CDR3 is CASSEAGAGGFEAFF. CDR3 DNA: TGTGCCAGCAGTGAAGCGGGGGCAGGGGGGTTTGAAGCTTTCTTT.

This clone was observed a few times. The DNA for the CDR3 is TGTGCCAGCAGCTTGGGGGGGTTTACTAGCGGGGGGTACACAGATACGCAGTATTTT. Translating gives CASSLGGFTSGGYTDTQYF. The chain carries TRBV5-6 and TRBJ2-3; 12 positions agree with TRBD2. The CDR3 sequence is 19 residues long. CDR1 and CDR2 from the germline V gene are SGHDT and YYEEEE. With V trimmed by 0 bases and J by 2 bases, 10 bases remained unmatched.

This clone came up many times. The V gene is TRBV2, the J gene TRBJ1-5; maybe TRBD1 (6 bases). CDR1 and CDR2 from the germline V gene are SNHLY and FYNNEI. The CDR3 loop spans 16 amino acids. With 5 bases removed from V and 1 base from J, the gap between germline ends came to 15 bases. The DNA of the CDR3 is TGTGCCAGCAGTCCTAACAGGGTTTGGAGCAATCAGCCCCAGCATTTT. The encoded protein is CASSPNRVWSNQPQHF.

This clone was observed at least ten times. The chain links TRBV5-1 to TRBJ2-3; 11 positions agree with TRBD2. The CDR3 is 19 residues long. CDR1 and CDR2 from the germline V gene are SGHRS and YFSETQ. V dropped 4 bases and J dropped 2; count of bases not matched to a gene: 15. CDR3 DNA sequence: TGCGCCAGCAGCGTCTCTAGCGGGGGGCCGGGTAGGGTCACAGATACGCAGTATTTT. It encodes CASSVSSGGPGRVTDTQYF.

This clone was seen a handful of times. The chain is built from TRBV6-6 and TRBJ2-5; TRBD1 is a possible D gene (6 bases). CDR3 length: 15 amino acids. CDR1 and CDR2 (germline): MNHNY, SVGAGI (reference sequence). The V end lost 2 bases, the J end lost 5 bases, and 15 bases lay between the germline ends. The CDR3 region has the DNA TGTGCCAGCAGTTACGAGTCATGGGGGCGCGAGACCCAGTACTTC. This gives the protein CASSYESWGRETQYF.

This clone was observed a few times. The V gene is TRBV4-1, the J gene TRBJ2-5; no clear D gene. From germline, CDR1 is MGHRA and CDR2 YSYEKL. The CDR3 contains 12 residues. V gave up 0 bases and J gave up 5 bases, with 4 bases separating them. The CDR3, as DNA: TGCGCCAGCAGCCAAGATCAGGAGACCCAGTACTTC. This gives the protein CASSQDQETQYF.

This clone has a handful of counts. The chain links TRBV15 to TRBJ2-6; D is unresolved. V lost 6 bases, J lost 0 bases, and 3 bases lay in between. The CDR3 is made up of 13 amino acids. Germline CDR1 and CDR2: LNHNV and YYDKDF (reference sequence). CDR3 sequence (DNA): TGTGCCACCAGGAGCTCTGGGGCCAACGTCCTGACTTTC. It translates to CATRSSGANVLTF.

V usage is TRBV6-1 and J usage is TRBJ1-5; 7 nucleotides agree with TRBD1. V dropped 3 bases and J dropped 0; count of bases not matched to a gene: 14. The germline V gene encodes CDR1 MNHNS and CDR2 SASEGT. The CDR3 contains 19 residues. The DNA of the CDR3 is TGTGCCAGCAGTGATTACAGGGGAATAACAGTAATTAGCAATCAGCCCCAGCATTTT. This codes for CASSDYRGITVISNQPQHF.

The chain employs TRBV2 and TRBJ1-1, with a weak D call TRBD1 (6 bases). Per the germline V gene, CDR1 is SNHLY and CDR2 is FYNNEI. Trimming shortened V by 7 bases and J by 1 base, and 19 bases separated the two germline ends. CDR3 size: 16 residues. The CDR3 DNA sequence: TGTGCCAGCAAATCAGTAACAGGGTTGACGAACACTGAAGCTTTCTTT. Translation: CASKSVTGLTNTEAFF.

This clone has a count of ten or more. This chain links TRBV7-6 with TRBJ1-2; 8 bases map to TRBD1. The CDR3 runs 16 residues. CDR1 is SGHVS and CDR2 is FNYEAQ in the germline V gene. The V gene end was trimmed by 1 base and the J gene end by 5 bases; junction bases not matched to a gene: 9. CDR3 DNA: TGTGCCAGCAGCTTAGAGTCGGACAGGGTAAGTTATGGCTACACCTTC. Encoded protein: CASSLESDRVSYGYTF. Full variable domain (outside the CDR3, taken from reference TRBV7-6 and TRBJ1-2): GAGVSQSPRYKVTKRGQDVALRCDPISGHVSLYWYRQALGQGPEFLTYFNYEAQQDKSGLPNDRFSAERPEGSISTLTIQRTEQRDSAMYRCASSLESDRVSYGYTFGSGTRLTVV.

This clone is labeled as medium-sized (0.01 to 0.1%). V gene TRBV5-1 combines with J gene TRBJ1-4; 9 positions match TRBD1. CDR1 and CDR2 from the germline V gene are SGHRS and YFSETQ. The junction had 6 bases not matched to a gene; V was cut back by 3 bases and J by 0 bases. The length of the CDR3 is 17 residues. Here the CDR3 reads CASSWDRVDPTNEKLFF. CDR3 coding DNA: TGCGCCAGCAGCTGGGACAGGGTTGATCCAACTAATGAAAAACTGTTTTTT.